The 5 T cell receptor beta chains below come from one sample, sequenced in a study of blood T cell repertoires in COVID-19. Measured with immunoSEQ multiplex PCR; TCRdb has only the in-frame clones, and not every one. Of 250,000 to 300,000 clones detected, about 91% appear once; the ten largest clones hold 1.2%. The sample consisted of PBMCs or T cells enriched from blood (not recorded which). The receptors originated from a human donor in a cohort exposed to, infected with or recovered from COVID-19 (not recorded which). The donor label of this sample is uncertain.

The chain links TRBV5-1 to TRBJ2-5, with D possibly TRBD2 on 5 matching bases. The CDR3 runs 14 residues. Trimming pared 6 bases from V and 5 bases from J, leaving 17 bases between. Germline V CDR1 and CDR2: SGHRS, YFSETQ. In DNA, the CDR3 is TGCGCCAGCAACCCACTTCGGGGAGTGGAGACCCAGTACTTC. Amino acids: CASNPLRGVETQYF.

This clone came up a few times. The V and J genes are TRBV9 and TRBJ1-6; D call uncertain. The V end lost 7 bases, the J end lost 0 bases, and 29 bases lay between the germline ends. The CDR3 is 21 amino acids. CDR1 and CDR2 (germline): SGDLS, YYNGEE. DNA of the CDR3: TGTGCCAGCTCTCCAACCCCCCACATTCGAATTTCAAGCTCCTATAATTCACCCCTCCACTTT. Amino acids: CASSPTPHIRISSSYNSPLHF. The entire variable domain, with the rest obtained from reference TRBV9 and TRBJ1-6, is as follows: DSGVTQTPKHLITATGQRVTLRCSPRSGDLSVYWYQQSLDQGLQFLIQYYNGEERAKGNILERFSAQQFPDLHSELNLSSLELGDSALYFCASSPTPHIRISSSYNSPLHFGNGTRLTVT.

This chain uses TRBV2 with TRBJ1-1; weak D call: TRBD1 (5 bases). Trimming stripped 3 bases from V and 1 base from J, with 9 bases between. Germline CDR1 is SNHLY and CDR2 is FYNNEI. This CDR3 has 14 residues. The CDR3 DNA sequence: TGTGCCAGCAGTGATCCGACAGAGAACACTGAAGCTTTCTTT. This encodes CASSDPTENTEAFF.

This chain connects TRBV5-5 to TRBJ2-7; 9 bases align to TRBD1. Germline V lookup: CDR1 SGHKS, CDR2 YYEKEE (reference sequence). The ends lost 0 bases at V and 5 bases at J; junction bases unmatched: 9. The CDR3 is 16 residues long. CDR3 sequence reads: CASSLGFGTGFDEQYF. The CDR3 DNA follows: TGTGCCAGCAGCTTGGGGTTCGGGACAGGGTTCGACGAGCAGTACTTC.

The chain joins TRBV12-3 or TRBV12-4 to TRBJ2-1, with D perhaps matching TRBD1 (5 bases). Trimming cost V 2 bases and J 7 bases, with 9 bases left between them. The CDR3 is made up of 13 amino acids. The CDR3 region has the DNA TGTGCCAGCAGTTTAAACCAGGGTAATGAGCAGTTCTTC. It codes for CASSLNQGNEQFF.